This T cell receptor beta chain comes out of a study of vaccination and CD4 T cells after COVID-19. About the study: Convalescent participants consisted of six males and four females, two being Hispanic.

TCRdb used MiXCR to reprocess the PCR reads, holding one entry per CDR3 protein. The table includes roughly 15,000 distinct CDR3 sequences, 66% detected once. The CDR3 consists of 16 residues. CDR1 is LNHDA, CDR2 SQIVND, per germline (reference sequence). V lost 7 bases and J 3 bases, leaving 20 bases between the germline ends. Here the sequenced sample was CD4+ T cells from blood, taken after SARS-CoV-2 vaccination. This rearrangement joins TRBV19 to TRBJ2-3; the D gene is possibly TRBD1 (6 bases). The sequence came from a human donor who had recovered from COVID-19. CDR3 coding DNA: TGTGCCAGTAAGGTACAAGGGGGAGTTGGAACAGATACGCAGTATTTT. Its protein product is CASKVQGGVGTDTQYF.